This T cell receptor (beta chain) is drawn from a study of T cells in Graves' hyperthyroidism and ophthalmopathy. The study's findings and limits: Ophthalmopathy and stable hyperthyroidism were separated by a 13 V-J model.

Authors of the study amplified TCR beta CDR3 regions from RNA transcripts. RT-PCR in the first round (using the HTBI primer set) targeted the TCR CDR3. One entry per CDR3 protein results from TCRdb running MiXCR on the multiplex PCR reads. The table records about 720,000 distinct CDR3 sequences, roughly 20% of them present only once. Germline V gives CDR1 ENHRY, CDR2 SYGVKD. Trimming took 0 bases from V and 4 from J, leaving 18 bases between them. The CDR3 sequence is 17 residues long. In its sample, this clonotype was seen many times. What it recognizes is unknown. The clonotype comes from a woman between 45 and 65 years old with Graves' hyperthyroidism that later progressed to Graves' ophthalmopathy. Sequencing was performed on blood. The chain joins TRBV10-3 to TRBJ1-2; D uncertain. This CDR3 is CAISESREAASPYGYTF. The CDR3 DNA reads TGTGCCATCAGTGAGTCGAGAGAGGCAGCTTCTCCCTATGGCTACACCTTC.